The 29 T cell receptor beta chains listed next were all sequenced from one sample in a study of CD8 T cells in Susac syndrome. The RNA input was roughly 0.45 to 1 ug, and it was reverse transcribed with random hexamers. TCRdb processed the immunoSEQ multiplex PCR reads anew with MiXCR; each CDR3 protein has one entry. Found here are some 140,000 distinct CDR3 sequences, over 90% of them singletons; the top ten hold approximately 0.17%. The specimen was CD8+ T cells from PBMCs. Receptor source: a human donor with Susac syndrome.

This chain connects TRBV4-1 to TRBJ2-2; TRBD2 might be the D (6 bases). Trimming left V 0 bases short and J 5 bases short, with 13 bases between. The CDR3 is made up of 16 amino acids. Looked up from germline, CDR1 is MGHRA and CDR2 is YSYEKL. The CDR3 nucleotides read TGCGCCAGCAGCCAAGAATTCCGAGGAGGGACCGGGGAGCTGTTTTTT. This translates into CASSQEFRGGTGELFF.

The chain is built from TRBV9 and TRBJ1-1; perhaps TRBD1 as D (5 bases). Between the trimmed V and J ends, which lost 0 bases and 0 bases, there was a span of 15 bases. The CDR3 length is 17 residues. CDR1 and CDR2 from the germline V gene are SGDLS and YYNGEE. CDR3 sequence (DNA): TGTGCCAGCAGCGTAGTCTTACTGACAGACATGAACACTGAAGCTTTCTTT. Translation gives CASSVVLLTDMNTEAFF.

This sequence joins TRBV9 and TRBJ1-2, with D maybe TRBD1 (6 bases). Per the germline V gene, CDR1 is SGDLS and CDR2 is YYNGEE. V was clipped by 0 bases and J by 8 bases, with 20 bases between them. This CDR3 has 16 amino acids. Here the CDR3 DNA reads TGTGCCAGCAGCGTAGGTCGGGGGCCCGGGGCGCGCGGCTACACCTTC. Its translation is CASSVGRGPGARGYTF.

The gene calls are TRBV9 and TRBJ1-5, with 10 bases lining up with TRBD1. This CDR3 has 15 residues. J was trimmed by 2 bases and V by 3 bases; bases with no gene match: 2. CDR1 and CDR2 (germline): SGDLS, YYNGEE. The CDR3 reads CASSGDRGGNQPQHF. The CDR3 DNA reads TGTGCCAGCAGCGGGGACAGGGGCGGCAATCAGCCCCAGCATTTT.

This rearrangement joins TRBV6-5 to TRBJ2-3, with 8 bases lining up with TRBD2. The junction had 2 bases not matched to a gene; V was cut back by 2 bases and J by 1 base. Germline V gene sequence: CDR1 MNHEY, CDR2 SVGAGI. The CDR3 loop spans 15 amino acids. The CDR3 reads CASSYPAGGTDTQYF. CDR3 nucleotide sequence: TGTGCCAGCAGTTACCCAGCGGGGGGCACAGATACGCAGTATTTT.

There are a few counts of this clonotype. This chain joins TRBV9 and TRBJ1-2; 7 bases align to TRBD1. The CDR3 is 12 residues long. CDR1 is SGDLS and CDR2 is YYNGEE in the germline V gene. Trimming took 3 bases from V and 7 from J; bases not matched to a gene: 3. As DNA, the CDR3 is TGTGCCAGCAGCGGAGGGACAGTTGGCTACACCTTC. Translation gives CASSGGTVGYTF.

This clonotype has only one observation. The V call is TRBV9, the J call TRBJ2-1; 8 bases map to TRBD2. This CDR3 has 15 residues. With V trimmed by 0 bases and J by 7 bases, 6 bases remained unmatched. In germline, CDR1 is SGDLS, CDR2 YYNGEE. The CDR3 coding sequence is TGTGCCAGCAGCGTAGCCACAAGCGGGAGTAATGAGCAGTTCTTC. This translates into CASSVATSGSNEQFF.

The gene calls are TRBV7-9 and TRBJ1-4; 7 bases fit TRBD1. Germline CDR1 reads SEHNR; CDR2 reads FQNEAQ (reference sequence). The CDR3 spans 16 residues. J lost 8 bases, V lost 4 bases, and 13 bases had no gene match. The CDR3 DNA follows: TGTGCCAGCAGCTCTACAAAGGGACAGATCGAGGAAAAACTGTTTTTT. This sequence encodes CASSSTKGQIEEKLFF.

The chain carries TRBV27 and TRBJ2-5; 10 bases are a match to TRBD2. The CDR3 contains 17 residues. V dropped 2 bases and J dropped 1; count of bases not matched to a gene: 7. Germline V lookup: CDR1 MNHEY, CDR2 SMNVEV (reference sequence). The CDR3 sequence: CASSLESSGRAQETQYF. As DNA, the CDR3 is TGTGCCAGCAGTTTAGAGTCGAGCGGGAGGGCCCAAGAGACCCAGTACTTC.

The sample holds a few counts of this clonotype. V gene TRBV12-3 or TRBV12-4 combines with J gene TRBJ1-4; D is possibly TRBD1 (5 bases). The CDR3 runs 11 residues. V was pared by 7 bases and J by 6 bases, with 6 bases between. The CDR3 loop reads CASTRDEKLFF. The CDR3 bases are TGTGCCAGCACCAGGGATGAAAAACTGTTTTTT.

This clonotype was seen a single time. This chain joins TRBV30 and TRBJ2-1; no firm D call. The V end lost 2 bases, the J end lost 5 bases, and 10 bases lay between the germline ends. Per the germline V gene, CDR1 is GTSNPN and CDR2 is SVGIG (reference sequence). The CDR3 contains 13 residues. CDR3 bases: TGTGCCTGGAGTCCTGCGGCCAACAATGAGCAGTTCTTC. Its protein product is CAWSPAANNEQFF.

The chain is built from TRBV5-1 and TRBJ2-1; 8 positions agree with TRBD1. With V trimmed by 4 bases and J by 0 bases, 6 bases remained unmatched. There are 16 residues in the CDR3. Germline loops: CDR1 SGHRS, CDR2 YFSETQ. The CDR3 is CASSLDRASSYNEQFF. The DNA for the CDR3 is TGCGCCAGCAGCCTGGACAGGGCAAGCTCCTACAATGAGCAGTTCTTC.

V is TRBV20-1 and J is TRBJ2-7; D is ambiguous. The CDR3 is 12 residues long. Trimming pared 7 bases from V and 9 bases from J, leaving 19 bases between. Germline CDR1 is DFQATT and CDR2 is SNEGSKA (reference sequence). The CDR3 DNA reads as TGCAGTGTATCGGCCAGCCTTGGATGGCAGTACTTC. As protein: CSVSASLGWQYF.

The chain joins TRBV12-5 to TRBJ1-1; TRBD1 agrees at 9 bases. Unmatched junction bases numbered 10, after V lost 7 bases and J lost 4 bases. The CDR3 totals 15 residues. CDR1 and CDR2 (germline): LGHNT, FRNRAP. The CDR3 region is CASVLSHRGPTEAFF. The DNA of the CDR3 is TGTGCTAGTGTTCTTTCTCACAGGGGGCCCACTGAAGCTTTCTTT.

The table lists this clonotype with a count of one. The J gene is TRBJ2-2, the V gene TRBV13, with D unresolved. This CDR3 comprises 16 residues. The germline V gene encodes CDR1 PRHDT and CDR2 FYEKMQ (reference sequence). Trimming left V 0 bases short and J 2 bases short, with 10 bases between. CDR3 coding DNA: TGTGCCAGCAGCTTAGGCCGTGACGAAAACACCGGGGAGCTGTTTTTT. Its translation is CASSLGRDENTGELFF.

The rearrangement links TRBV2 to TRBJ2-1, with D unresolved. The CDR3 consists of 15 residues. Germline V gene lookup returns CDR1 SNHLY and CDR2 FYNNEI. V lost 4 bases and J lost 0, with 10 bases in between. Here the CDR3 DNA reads TGTGCCAGCAGTGGGCCGGGCAACTCCTACAATGAGCAGTTCTTC. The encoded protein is CASSGPGNSYNEQFF.

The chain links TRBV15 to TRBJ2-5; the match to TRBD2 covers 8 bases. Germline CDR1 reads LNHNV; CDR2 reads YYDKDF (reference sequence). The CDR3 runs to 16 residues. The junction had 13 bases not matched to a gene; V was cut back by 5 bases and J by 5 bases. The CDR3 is CATSYGGAGWGETQYF. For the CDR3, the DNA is TGTGCCACCAGCTACGGGGGGGCAGGCTGGGGGGAGACCCAGTACTTC.

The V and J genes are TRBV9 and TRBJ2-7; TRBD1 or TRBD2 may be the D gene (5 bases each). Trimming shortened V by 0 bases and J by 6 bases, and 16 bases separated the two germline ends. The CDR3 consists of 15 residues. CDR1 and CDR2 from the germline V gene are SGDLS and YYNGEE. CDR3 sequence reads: CASSVGGTGLSEQYF. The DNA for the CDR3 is TGTGCCAGCAGCGTAGGGGGGACGGGGCTCAGCGAGCAGTACTTC.

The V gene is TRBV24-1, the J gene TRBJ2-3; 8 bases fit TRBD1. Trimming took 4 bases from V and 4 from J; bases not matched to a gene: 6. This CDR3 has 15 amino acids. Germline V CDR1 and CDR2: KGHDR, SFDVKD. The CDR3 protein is CATSDPDRDPDTQYF. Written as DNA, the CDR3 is TGTGCCACCAGTGACCCGGACAGGGACCCAGATACGCAGTATTTT.

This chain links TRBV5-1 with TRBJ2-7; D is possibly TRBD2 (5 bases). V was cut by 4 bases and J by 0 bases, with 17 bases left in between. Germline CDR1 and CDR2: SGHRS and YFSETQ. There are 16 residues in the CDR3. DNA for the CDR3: TGCGCCAGCAGCCCGAGACCAACCCGGGGCTCCTACGAGCAGTACTTC. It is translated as CASSPRPTRGSYEQYF.

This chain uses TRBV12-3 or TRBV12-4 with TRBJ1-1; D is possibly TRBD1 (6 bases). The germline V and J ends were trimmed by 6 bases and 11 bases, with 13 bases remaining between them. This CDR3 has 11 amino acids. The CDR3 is CASSSTGSAFF. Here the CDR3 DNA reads TGTGCCAGCAGCTCCACAGGGAGCGCTTTCTTT.

The CDR3 is CASSVEGGRQPTDTQYF. CDR3 DNA: TGTGCCAGCAGCGTAGAGGGGGGGAGACAGCCCACAGATACGCAGTATTTT. The chain is built from TRBV9 and TRBJ2-3, with D perhaps matching TRBD2 (7 bases). The germline V and J ends were trimmed by 0 bases and 2 bases, with 16 bases remaining between them. CDR1 and CDR2 from the germline V gene are SGDLS and YYNGEE. The length of the CDR3 is 17 residues.

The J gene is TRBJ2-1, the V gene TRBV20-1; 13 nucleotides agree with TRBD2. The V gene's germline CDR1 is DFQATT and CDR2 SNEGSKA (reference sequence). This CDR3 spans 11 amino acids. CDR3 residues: CSWTSGREQFF. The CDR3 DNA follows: TGCAGCTGGACTAGCGGGAGAGAGCAGTTCTTC.

CDR3: CASSSDRLGEQYF. The DNA of the CDR3 is TGTGCCAGCAGCTCGGACCGACTCGGCGAGCAGTACTTC. The chain carries TRBV13 and TRBJ2-7; D is uncertain. Germline CDR1 and CDR2: PRHDT and FYEKMQ (reference sequence). The V gene lost 4 bases and the J gene lost 6 bases, with 13 bases spanning the gap. The CDR3 is 13 amino acids.

The CDR3 protein is CASSQLRTTKERNEQFF. In nucleotides, the CDR3 is TGTGCCAGCAGCCAACTGAGGACGACCAAAGAAAGAAATGAGCAGTTCTTC. The chain is built from TRBV14 and TRBJ2-1; D remains ambiguous. The CDR3 totals 17 residues. The germline V gene has CDR1 SGHDN and CDR2 FVKESK. Trimming shortened V by 2 bases and J by 7 bases, and 21 bases separated the two germline ends.

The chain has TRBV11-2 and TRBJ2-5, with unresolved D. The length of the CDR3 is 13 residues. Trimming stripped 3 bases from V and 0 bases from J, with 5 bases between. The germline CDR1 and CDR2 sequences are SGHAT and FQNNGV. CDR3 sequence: CASSLPYQETQYF. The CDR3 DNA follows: TGTGCCAGCAGCTTGCCCTACCAAGAGACCCAGTACTTC.

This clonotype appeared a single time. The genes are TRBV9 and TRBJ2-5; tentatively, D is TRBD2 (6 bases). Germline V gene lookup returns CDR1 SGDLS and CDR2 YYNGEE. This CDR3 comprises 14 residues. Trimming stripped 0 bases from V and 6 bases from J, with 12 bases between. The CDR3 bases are TGTGCCAGCAGCGTAGCGGGAGCGGGTCAGACCCAGTACTTC. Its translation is CASSVAGAGQTQYF.

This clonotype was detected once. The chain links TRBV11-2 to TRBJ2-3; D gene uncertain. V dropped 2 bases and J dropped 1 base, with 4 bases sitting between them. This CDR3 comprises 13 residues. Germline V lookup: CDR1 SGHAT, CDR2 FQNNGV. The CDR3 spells CASSLLRTDTQYF. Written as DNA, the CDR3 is TGTGCCAGCAGCTTACTTCGCACAGATACGCAGTATTTT.

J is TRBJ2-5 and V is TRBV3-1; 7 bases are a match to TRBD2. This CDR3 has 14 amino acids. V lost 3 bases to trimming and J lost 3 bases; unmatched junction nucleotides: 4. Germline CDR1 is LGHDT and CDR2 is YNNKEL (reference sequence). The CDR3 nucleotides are TGTGCCAGCAGCCAGGGGCTAGCGGAAGAGACCCAGTACTTC. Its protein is CASSQGLAEETQYF.